The 2 T cell receptor beta chains below all came from one sample that was sequenced in a study of blood T cell repertoires in COVID-19. The repertoire was sequenced with immunoSEQ multiplex PCR; TCRdb's copy has only in-frame clones and lacks some. Altogether around 260,000 clones are present, 75% to 95% being singletons, with the ten largest covering 1% to 1.3%. Sequences were obtained from PBMCs or T cells enriched from blood (not recorded which). Source of these receptors: a young woman who had recovered from COVID-19.

The chain carries TRBV19 and TRBJ2-3; possibly TRBD2 for D (6 bases). The CDR3 covers 12 residues. The germline V gene has CDR1 LNHDA and CDR2 SQIVND (reference sequence). The CDR3 is CASGVLQGTQYF. The CDR3 bases are TGTGCGTCGGGAGTTCTCCAGGGTACGCAGTATTTT.

This chain uses TRBV28 with TRBJ1-2; possible D gene TRBD1, 6 bases. This CDR3 is built from 12 residues. From germline, CDR1 is MDHEN and CDR2 SYDVKM. The germline V and J ends were trimmed by 4 bases and 5 bases, with 8 bases remaining between them. As DNA, the CDR3 is TGTGCCAGCAGTTGGGACACATATGGCTACACCTTC. This gives the protein CASSWDTYGYTF.